This T cell receptor (beta chain) appears in the sequencing data of a study of CD8+ T cells in alopecia areata (dated by TCRdb to the late 2010s). In terms of the full investigation: High-throughput TCRbeta sequencing was used to examine T cell clonal expansion in alopecia areata in both the C3H/HeJ mouse model and human patients. On the human side, TCRbeta sequencing was run on scalp tissue and on sorted CD4+ and CD8+ peripheral blood T cells from healthy controls and from alopecia areata patients with either patchy or totalis/universalis disease. Scalp clonality was compared across normal scalp (n=4), patchy alopecia areata scalp (n=8), and alopecia totalis/universalis scalp (n=8). RNA was extracted with the PAXgene miRNA kit for fixed scalp, the miRNeasy kit for PBMCs, and the RNeasy kit for mouse skin. Amplification of TCRbeta CDR3 regions was done by immunoSEQ multiplex PCR using 35 Vbeta forward primers and 13 Jbeta reverse primers.

Paper-wide results and their limitations: Shared TCR sequences between patients were less evident than in mice, which may be partly attributable to HLA diversity in the patient population. Higher clonality and more expanded CD8+ clones were observed in lesional scalp than in normal scalp, particularly in alopecia totalis/universalis, a finding suggestive of antigenic drive. Scalp TCR repertoire analysis is complicated because resident alphabeta T cells in normal human skin are also sequenced, whereas mouse skin is dominated by gammadelta T cells.

This clone was found once. No cognate antigen has been identified for it. It has no much larger one-base neighbor in the sample; base qualities were not kept. Library method: the immunoSEQ multiplex PCR assay. RNA was extracted from all samples and reverse transcribed into cDNA as template for TCR sequencing. First-strand cDNA was synthesized using SuperScript III with a 2:1 mix of oligo-dT and random hexamers. Amplification bias was assessed with a synthetic immune receptor repertoire, and residual bias was removed computationally. Under the source paper's analysis protocol: Raw reads were preprocessed to remove errors, and CDR3 was defined according to IMGT conventions as the region from the conserved cysteine to phenylalanine. Clonality was calculated as 1 minus Shannon entropy normalized by log2 of the number of productive unique TCRs. Whether each scalp clone was CD4 or CD8 was inferred by checking scalp TCRbeta sequences against the CD4 and CD8 repertoires from sorted blood. The table was pulled from immuneACCESS by TCRdb, which kept in-frame rearrangements only. Such tables lose some clones; where checked, under half of the loss comes from unresolved V genes, and the rest has no known cause. V and J calls and clone size are copied from that table; D and trimming were computed from the DNA. This sample is represented by more than 90,000 clones; about 61% of them were singletons. The biggest ten clones account for around 2.8% of the sample.

PBMCs were separated by density centrifugation and stained for CD3, CD4 and CD8, after which CD4+ and CD8+ T cells were sorted on a FACSAria. Unaffected controls provided scalp biopsies and blood samples. The germline V gene gives CDR1 as SGHAT and CDR2 as FQNNGV. V drops 5 bases and J drops 4 bases, leaving 14 bases in between. The CDR3 spans 14 residues, from the cysteine through the phenylalanine. Only the CDR3 DNA stays, 42 bases, in frame from base 1. The TCR was taken from a human donor in good health. The V and J genes are TRBV11-2 and TRBJ1-2, with the D gene call left open. Specimen: CD4+ T cells sorted from blood. The DNA is as follows: TGTGCCAGCAGCCCAGAGCGGGTCGGCTATGGCTACACCTTC. This codes for CASSPERVGYGYTF.